This T cell receptor (beta chain) was identified in a study of shared clonotypes between healthy human individuals. Across the whole study: Used for every donor were three CD4 naive, three CD4 memory, two CD8 naive and one CD8 memory plate.

Here immunoSEQ multiplex PCR was the method, and the copy in TCRdb shows in-frame clones only, minus some. Of fewer than 200,000 clones in the sample, about 93% were seen once. V dropped 5 bases and J dropped 0 bases, with 13 bases sitting between them. The CDR3 extends over 16 amino acids. From germline, CDR1 is MDHEN and CDR2 SYDVKM. This TCR was sampled from a woman in her 30s in good health. V usage is TRBV28 and J usage is TRBJ1-4; a possible D gene is TRBD1 (6 bases). What was sequenced was naive CD4+ T cells sorted from blood. Subset meaning: CD45RA+ positively selected. Written as DNA, the CDR3 is TGTGCCAGCAGTCGCGTTACAGGGTCAACTAATGAAAAACTGTTTTTT. It translates to CASSRVTGSTNEKLFF.